Presented here are 29 T cell receptor beta chains from one specimen sequenced in a study of blood T cell repertoires in COVID-19 (dated by TCRdb to the early 2020s). Libraries were constructed by the immunoSEQ multiplex PCR assay. The table comes from immuneACCESS by way of TCRdb, which keeps in-frame sequences with V and J called. Part of the clones is missing from these tables; in studies checked, under half for an unresolved V gene and the rest for unknown reasons. The sample contains fewer than 400,000 clones, around 87% of them found a single time. Of the sample, about 2.9% is held by the ten largest clones. The material sequenced was peripheral blood. These receptors came from a human donor in a cohort sampled during active COVID-19.

The gene calls are TRBV3-1 (or the pseudogene TRBV3-2) and TRBJ2-3; 10 bases agree with TRBD2. The V gene end was trimmed by 5 bases and the J gene end by 4 bases; junction bases not matched to a gene: 12. This CDR3 has 17 amino acids. Per the germline V gene, CDR1 is LGHDT and CDR2 is YNNKEL (reference sequence). CDR3 loop: CASSDPPTSGISDTQYF. The CDR3 DNA follows: TGTGCCAGCAGCGACCCGCCAACTAGCGGGATATCAGATACGCAGTATTTT.

A note on this clone: Within the sample, other DNA sequences also encode this same CDR3. The V call is TRBV9, the J call TRBJ2-1; TRBD2 matches 7 bases. CDR1 SGDLS and CDR2 YYNGEE come from the germline V gene. The CDR3 sequence is 15 residues long. J was trimmed by 1 base and V by 0 bases; bases with no gene match: 1. CDR3 in amino acids: CASSVGGGSYNEQFF. The CDR3 coding sequence is TGTGCCAGCAGCGTAGGCGGGGGATCCTACAATGAGCAGTTCTTC.

The chain joins TRBV3-1 (or the pseudogene TRBV3-2) to TRBJ2-7; 11 bases fit TRBD2. The CDR3 is 15 residues long. After removal of 0 bases from V and 6 bases from J, the junction contained 4 bases not matched to a gene. From germline, CDR1 is LGHDT and CDR2 YNNKEL (reference sequence). CDR3 loop: CASSQEIAGGTEQYF. Written as DNA, the CDR3 is TGTGCCAGCAGCCAAGAGATAGCGGGAGGGACCGAGCAGTACTTC.

The chain recombines TRBV7-2 with TRBJ2-7, with D tentatively TRBD1 (5 bases). Germline V CDR1 and CDR2: SGHTA, FQGNSA. The CDR3 has 14 residues. V lost 5 bases and J lost 6, with 17 bases in between. CDR3 coding DNA: TGTGCCAGCAGCCCTACTCGACAGACCCGCGAGCAGTACTTC. It codes for CASSPTRQTREQYF.

J is TRBJ2-7 and V is TRBV5-1; D may be TRBD1 (6 bases). CDR3 size: 15 residues. Germline values: CDR1 SGHRS, CDR2 YFSETQ. V lost 2 bases and J 0 bases, leaving 12 bases between the germline ends. The CDR3 spells CASSFGSTGSYEQYF. CDR3 nucleotides: TGCGCCAGCAGCTTTGGGTCGACAGGCTCCTACGAGCAGTACTTC.

The chain joins TRBV21-1 to TRBJ1-5; the listed D gene, TRBD1, was not tested against the DNA. TRBV21-1 is reported as a pseudogene. The CDR3 is made up of 10 amino acids. CDR3 coding DNA: TGTGCCAGCCAAAATCAGCCCCAGCATTTT. It encodes CASQNQPQHF.

This clone was counted a single time. This chain connects TRBV4-1 to TRBJ1-4; no reliable D call. The CDR3 loop spans 14 amino acids. Deletions cut 1 base from V and 7 bases from J, with 10 bases between. Germline CDR1 and CDR2: MGHRA and YSYEKL. DNA of the CDR3: TGCGCCAGCAGCCAAGGACCGGCGGGTGAAAAACTGTTTTTT. Protein sequence: CASSQGPAGEKLFF.

The J gene is TRBJ1-1, the V gene TRBV6-5; unclear D gene. Germline lookup yields CDR1 MNHEY and CDR2 SVGAGI. Deletions cut 2 bases from V and 1 base from J, with 11 bases between. The CDR3 covers 15 residues. The CDR3 DNA reads as TGTGCCAGCAGTTACCCAGGCAGGTCGAACACTGAAGCTTTCTTT. This translates into CASSYPGRSNTEAFF.

The chain couples TRBV5-4 to TRBJ1-2; maybe TRBD1 (5 bases). The CDR3 extends over 14 amino acids. The V end was cut by 1 base, the J end by 7 bases, with 14 bases between. The germline V gene has CDR1 SGHNT and CDR2 YYREEE (reference sequence). CDR3 DNA: TGTGCCAGCAGCTTGTTTACGCGGGGCGTTGGCTACACCTTC. This sequence encodes CASSLFTRGVGYTF.

CDR3 nucleotides: TGCAGCGTGGGACTTCGCACCTCCTACGAGCAGTACTTC. Translating it yields CSVGLRTSYEQYF. The chain recombines TRBV29-1 with TRBJ2-7; perhaps TRBD2 as D (6 bases). V lost 6 bases and J 0 bases, leaving 12 bases between the germline ends. The length of the CDR3 is 13 residues. The germline gives CDR1 SQVTM, CDR2 ANQGSEA.

V gene TRBV6-1 combines with J gene TRBJ1-1; D is perhaps TRBD1 (6 bases). V was pared by 2 bases and J by 0 bases, with 13 bases between. The germline CDR1 and CDR2 sequences are MNHNS and SASEGT. The CDR3 sequence is 16 residues long. The CDR3 nucleotides read TGTGCCAGCAGTGAACCTGGACAGCTTATGAACACTGAAGCTTTCTTT. It codes for CASSEPGQLMNTEAFF.

The chain combines TRBV6-5 with TRBJ1-1; 7 bases align to TRBD1. This CDR3 region has 15 residues. The germline V gene encodes CDR1 MNHEY and CDR2 SVGAGI. With V trimmed by 5 bases and J by 4 bases, 10 bases remained unmatched. The CDR3 coding sequence is TGTGCCAGCAGTCTTTTCAGGGGGGCAACCACTGAAGCTTTCTTT. Its protein is CASSLFRGATTEAFF.

This rearrangement joins TRBV25-1 to TRBJ1-4, with a possible D match to TRBD1 (6 bases). CDR1 and CDR2 from the germline V gene are MGHDK and SYGVNS. The CDR3 has 13 residues. The V end lost 3 bases, the J end lost 8 bases, and 10 bases lay between the germline ends. CDR3 nucleotide sequence: TGTGCCAGCAGTGACAGGGGTGGGGAAAAACTGTTTTTT. Residues: CASSDRGGEKLFF.

The CDR3 is CASSLDEVGEQFF. CDR3 in DNA: TGTGCCAGCAGCCTTGACGAGGTGGGTGAGCAGTTCTTC. The genes are TRBV12-3 or TRBV12-4 and TRBJ2-1; D gene unclear. CDR3 size: 13 residues. V was shortened by 6 bases and J by 9 bases, with 15 bases between the two germline ends.

This sequence joins TRBV28 and TRBJ2-4; TRBD1 might be the D (6 bases). Per the germline V gene, CDR1 is MDHEN and CDR2 is SYDVKM. This CDR3 is built from 14 residues. V lost 10 bases and J lost 5, with 18 bases in between. Here the CDR3 reads CATKYTGTQNIQYF. CDR3 DNA sequence: TGTGCCACCAAGTATACAGGGACCCAAAACATTCAGTACTTC.

This clone occurred once. The gene calls are TRBV10-3 and TRBJ1-1; D is unclear. With 7 bases removed from V and 0 bases from J, the gap between germline ends came to 9 bases. The germline V gene encodes CDR1 ENHRY and CDR2 SYGVKD. The length of the CDR3 is 13 residues. The CDR3 coding sequence is TGTGCCATCAACGAGGTGATGAACACTGAAGCTTTCTTT. This sequence encodes CAINEVMNTEAFF.

V usage is TRBV30 and J usage is TRBJ1-4, with a possible D match to TRBD1 (6 bases). In germline, CDR1 is GTSNPN, CDR2 SVGIG (reference sequence). This CDR3 region has 11 residues. The CDR3 protein is CGTATNEKLFF. The CDR3 nucleotides are TGTGGGACAGCAACTAATGAAAAACTGTTTTTT.

The chain has TRBV27 and TRBJ2-3; perhaps TRBD2 as D (6 bases). The CDR3 sequence is 15 residues long. In germline, CDR1 is MNHEY, CDR2 SMNVEV (reference sequence). V was cut by 7 bases and J by 1 base, with 15 bases left in between. The chain's CDR3 is CASTTKRVGTDTQYF. Here the CDR3 DNA reads TGTGCCAGCACCACCAAGCGGGTCGGCACAGATACGCAGTATTTT.

This clone was detected once. The genes are TRBV2 and TRBJ2-1; D gene uncertain. The CDR3 extends over 14 amino acids. V shed 4 bases and J shed 5 bases, with 12 bases lying between them. Germline CDR1 is SNHLY and CDR2 is FYNNEI. The CDR3 DNA reads as TGTGCCAGCAGTGTACAGATGCAACACAATGAGCAGTTCTTC. It encodes CASSVQMQHNEQFF.

The gene calls are TRBV30 and TRBJ1-1; maybe TRBD1 (5 bases). Between the trimmed V and J ends, which lost 0 bases and 13 bases, there was a span of 18 bases. CDR1 and CDR2 from the germline V gene are GTSNPN and SVGIG (reference sequence). The CDR3 is 13 residues long. The CDR3 coding sequence is TGTGCCTGGAGTGTACAAGGGGTTGGAGTTGGTTTCTTT. It is translated as CAWSVQGVGVGFF.

The chain couples TRBV3-1 (or the pseudogene TRBV3-2) to TRBJ2-2, with 10 bases lining up with TRBD2. This CDR3 region has 17 residues. The V segment lost 4 bases and the J segment 2 bases; nucleotides outside the gene matches: 7. CDR1 and CDR2 (germline): LGHDT, YNNKEL (reference sequence). This CDR3 is CASSRHLAGGNTGELFF. In DNA, the CDR3 is TGTGCCAGCAGCCGCCACTTAGCGGGAGGAAACACCGGGGAGCTGTTTTTT.

The chain uses TRBV6-1 and TRBJ2-5, with 7 bases aligning to TRBD2. J lost 6 bases, V lost 2 bases, and 9 bases had no gene match. This CDR3 region has 15 residues. In germline, CDR1 is MNHNS, CDR2 SASEGT. The CDR3 DNA is TGTGCCAGCAGTGAAATGGCTAGCGGAGGGAAGACCCAGTACTTC. This sequence encodes CASSEMASGGKTQYF.

The chain employs TRBV3-1 (or the pseudogene TRBV3-2) and TRBJ1-5; no clear D gene. Deletions cut 4 bases from V and 3 bases from J, with 7 bases between. The CDR3 runs 13 residues. Germline values: CDR1 LGHDT, CDR2 YNNKEL (reference sequence). CDR3 loop: CASSLRHNQPQHF. CDR3 nucleotide sequence: TGTGCCAGCAGCCTAAGACACAATCAGCCCCAGCATTTT.

This chain joins TRBV10-3 and TRBJ2-3, with TRBD1 matching 9 bases. The length of the CDR3 is 13 residues. Germline CDR1 reads ENHRY; CDR2 reads SYGVKD. J was trimmed by 6 bases and V by 7 bases; bases with no gene match: 5. The CDR3 here is CAIMGQGGDTQYF. The CDR3 nucleotides read TGTGCCATCATGGGACAGGGAGGGGATACGCAGTATTTT.

This rearrangement joins TRBV7-9 to TRBJ1-2, with D unclear. V was clipped by 5 bases and J by 4 bases, with 17 bases between them. The CDR3 runs 15 residues. Germline CDR1 is SEHNR and CDR2 is FQNEAQ (reference sequence). CDR3 loop: CASSADVAPTYGYTF. CDR3 in DNA: TGTGCCAGCAGCGCGGATGTCGCGCCGACCTATGGCTACACCTTC. Full variable domain (rest looked up from reference TRBV7-9 and TRBJ1-2): DTGVSQNPRHKITKRGQNVTFRCDPISEHNRLYWYRQTLGQGPEFLTYFQNEAQLEKSRLLSDRFSAERPKGSFSTLEIQRTEQGDSAMYLCASSADVAPTYGYTFGSGTRLTVV.

The V call is TRBV7-9, the J call TRBJ2-4, with a tentative D call TRBD2 (7 bases). Deletions cut 1 base from V and 7 bases from J, with 11 bases between. The length of the CDR3 is 14 residues. The V gene's germline CDR1 is SEHNR and CDR2 FQNEAQ (reference sequence). The DNA for the CDR3 is TGTGCCAGCAGCTTAGAGGGGGGAGGGAACATTCAGTACTTC. As protein: CASSLEGGGNIQYF.

V gene TRBV6-4 combines with J gene TRBJ1-2, with D perhaps TRBD1 (6 bases). The germline gives CDR1 MRHNA, CDR2 SNTAGT. V lost 10 bases, J lost 0 bases, and 21 bases lay in between. The CDR3 contains 16 residues. CDR3 residues: CATDERTDSTNYGYTF. The CDR3 bases are TGTGCCACCGACGAAAGAACGGACAGTACTAACTATGGCTACACCTTC.

CDR3 coding DNA: TGTGCCAGCAGCCCCCCCCAGGCCGGTGGACAGGGGGGGTACTATGGCTACACCTTC. It is translated as CASSPPQAGGQGGYYGYTF. The chain couples TRBV5-4 to TRBJ1-2, with 10 positions matching TRBD1. Germline V gives CDR1 SGHNT, CDR2 YYREEE (reference sequence). This CDR3 is 19 amino acids long. The junction had 18 bases not matched to a gene; V was cut back by 4 bases and J by 3 bases.

The J gene is TRBJ1-1, the V gene TRBV3-1 (or the pseudogene TRBV3-2), with D perhaps matching TRBD1 (5 bases). This CDR3 is built from 16 residues. Germline V gene lookup returns CDR1 LGHDT and CDR2 YNNKEL (reference sequence). Trimming left V 5 bases short and J 1 base short, with 17 bases between. CDR3 in DNA: TGTGCCAGCAGCTCCTTGTGGGGGGAAAGGAACACTGAAGCTTTCTTT. This translates into CASSSLWGERNTEAFF.